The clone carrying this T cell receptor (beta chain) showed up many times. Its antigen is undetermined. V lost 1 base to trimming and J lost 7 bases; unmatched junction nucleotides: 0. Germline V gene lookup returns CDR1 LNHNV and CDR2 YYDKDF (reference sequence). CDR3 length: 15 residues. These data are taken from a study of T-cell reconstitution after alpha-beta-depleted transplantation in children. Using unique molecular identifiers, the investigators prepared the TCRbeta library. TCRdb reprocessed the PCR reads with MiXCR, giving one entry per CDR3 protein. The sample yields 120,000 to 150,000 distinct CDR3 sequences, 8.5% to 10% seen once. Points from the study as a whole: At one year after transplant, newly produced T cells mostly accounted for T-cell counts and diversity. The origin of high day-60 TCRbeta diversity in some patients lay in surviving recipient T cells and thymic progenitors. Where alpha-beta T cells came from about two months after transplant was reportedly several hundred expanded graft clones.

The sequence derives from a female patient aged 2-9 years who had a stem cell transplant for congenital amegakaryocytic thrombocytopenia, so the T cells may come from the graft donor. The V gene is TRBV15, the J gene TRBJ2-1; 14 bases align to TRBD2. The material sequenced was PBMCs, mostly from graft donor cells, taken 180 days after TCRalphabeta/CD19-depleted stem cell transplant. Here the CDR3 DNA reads TGTGCCACCAGCAGAGGGACTAGCGGGAGGAATGAGCAGTTCTTC. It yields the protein CATSRGTSGRNEQFF.